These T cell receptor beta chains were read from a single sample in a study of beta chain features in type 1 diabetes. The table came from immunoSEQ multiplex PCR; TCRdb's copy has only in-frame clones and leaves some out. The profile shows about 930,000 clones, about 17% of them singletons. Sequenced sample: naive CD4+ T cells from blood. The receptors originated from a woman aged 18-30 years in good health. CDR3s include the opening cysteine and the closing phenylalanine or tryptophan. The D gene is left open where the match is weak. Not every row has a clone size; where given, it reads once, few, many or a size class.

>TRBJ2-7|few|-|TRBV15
TGTGCCACCAGCCTGTGGGCGGTTGATACCTACGAGCAGTACTTC
CATSLWAVDTYEQYF
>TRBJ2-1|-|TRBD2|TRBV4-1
TGCGCCAGCAGCCAACTAGGACTAGCGGAGTTCAATGAGCAGTTCTTC
CASSQLGLAEFNEQFF
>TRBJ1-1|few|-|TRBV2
TGTGCCAGCAGGGGACTGAACACTGAAGCTTTCTTT
CASRGLNTEAFF
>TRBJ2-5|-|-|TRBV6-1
TGTGCCAGCAACCAACTGGGAGAGGGTGAGACCCAGTACTTC
CASNQLGEGETQYF
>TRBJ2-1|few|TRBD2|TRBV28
TGTGCCAGCAGTTGGGGGACTAGCGGGACCAACAATGAGCAGTTCTTC
CASSWGTSGTNNEQFF
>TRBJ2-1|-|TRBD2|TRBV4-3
TGCGCCAGCAGCCCAGATCTCATGAGCGGGAGCTACAATGAGCAGTTCTTC
CASSPDLMSGSYNEQFF
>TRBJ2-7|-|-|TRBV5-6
TGTGCCAGCAGCTTGGTTTCCAGAATTACCTACGAGCAGTACTTC
CASSLVSRITYEQYF
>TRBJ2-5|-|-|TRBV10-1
TGCGCCAGCAGTGAGAATGGGGCAGGTCAAGAGACCCAGTACTTC
CASSENGAGQETQYF
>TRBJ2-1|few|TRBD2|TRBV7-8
TGTGCCAGCAGCTTTTTGTCCAGCGGGAGATTTGAGCAGTTCTTC
CASSFLSSGRFEQFF
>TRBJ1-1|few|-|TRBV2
TGTGCCAGCAGGGAGGAAAGGACAGCGCGAGCTTTCTTT
CASREERTARAFF
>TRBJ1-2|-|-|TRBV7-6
TGTGCCAGCAGCTTAAACGGAAACTATGGCTACACCTTC
CASSLNGNYGYTF
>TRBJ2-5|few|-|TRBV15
TGTGCCACCAGGACCTTATCCCCGCAGCAGGTACCGGAGACCCAGTACTTC
CATRTLSPQQVPETQYF
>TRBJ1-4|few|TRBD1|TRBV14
TGTGCCAGCAGTCGACAGGGTCTTACTAATGAAAAACTGTTTTTT
CASSRQGLTNEKLFF
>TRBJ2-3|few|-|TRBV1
TGCACCAGCAGCCAACTCGAGCGTAGCACAGATACGCAGTATTTT
CTSSQLERSTDTQYF
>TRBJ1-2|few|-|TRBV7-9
TGTGCCAGCAGCAATGGACTGGCAACCTTC
CASSNGLATF
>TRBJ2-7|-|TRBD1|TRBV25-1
TGTGCCAGCAGTGAACAAGGGACAGGGGGACACGAGCAGTACTTC
CASSEQGTGGHEQYF
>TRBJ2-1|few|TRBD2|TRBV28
TGTGCCAGCACCATTAGCGGGGCCTCCTACAATGAGCAGTTCTTC
CASTISGASYNEQFF
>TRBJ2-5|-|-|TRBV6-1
TGTGCCAGCAGTGCGGCACGGGAGACCCAGTACTTC
CASSAARETQYF
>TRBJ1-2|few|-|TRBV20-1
TGCAGTGCTAGGAACGGGGGTGGCTACACCTTC
CSARNGGGYTF
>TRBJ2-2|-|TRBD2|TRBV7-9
TGTGCCAGCAGGCCCGCCCTAGCGGGAGCGAACACCGGGGAGCTGTTTTTT
CASRPALAGANTGELFF
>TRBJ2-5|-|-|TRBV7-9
TGTGCCAGCAGGAAAGGGACCTTGGAGACCCAGTACTTC
CASRKGTLETQYF
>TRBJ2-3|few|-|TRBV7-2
TGTGCCAGCAGCCTGGGACTGAGCACAGATACGCAGTATTTT
CASSLGLSTDTQYF
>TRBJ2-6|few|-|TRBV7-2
TGTGCCAGCAGCGCAAGGACAGTCTCTGGGGCCAACGTCCTGACTTTC
CASSARTVSGANVLTF
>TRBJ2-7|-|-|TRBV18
TGTGCCAGCTCACCGGAGGGGCGGTGGGGATCCTACGAGCAGTACTTC
CASSPEGRWGSYEQYF
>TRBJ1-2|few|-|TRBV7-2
TGTGCCAGCAGGTCTCTGCGAAACGACGCGTCTAACTATGGCTACACCTTC
CASRSLRNDASNYGYTF
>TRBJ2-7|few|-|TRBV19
TGTGCCAGTAGTATCCCCGGCTACGAGCAGTACTTC
CASSIPGYEQYF
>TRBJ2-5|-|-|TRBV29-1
TGCAGCGTTTCCTACGGTTCCCAAGAGACCCAGTACTTC
CSVSYGSQETQYF
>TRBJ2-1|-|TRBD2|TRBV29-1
TGCAGCGTTGATTTAGCGGGAGGTTCGACTGAGCAGTTCTTC
CSVDLAGGSTEQFF
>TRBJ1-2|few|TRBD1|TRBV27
TGTGCCAGCAGTTTGCAATGGACAGGGCACTATGGCTACACCTTC
CASSLQWTGHYGYTF
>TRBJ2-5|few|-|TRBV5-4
TGTGCCAGCAGCTTGGCACTCAGGGGAGAGACCCAGTACTTC
CASSLALRGETQYF
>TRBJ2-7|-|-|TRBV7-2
TGTGCCAGCAGCTTAGCCTATGGAGTTAGTTACGAGCAGTACTTC
CASSLAYGVSYEQYF
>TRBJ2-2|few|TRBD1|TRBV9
TGTGCCAGCAGCCCTCGAAGTCAGCAGGGGGACACCGGGGAGCTGTTTTTT
CASSPRSQQGDTGELFF
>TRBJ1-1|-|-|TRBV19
TGTGCCAGTAGTATTTTGAACACTGAAGCTTTCTTT
CASSILNTEAFF
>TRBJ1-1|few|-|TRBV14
TGTGCCAGCAGCCAGATAGGGCAGGATTCTGAAGCTTTCTTT
CASSQIGQDSEAFF
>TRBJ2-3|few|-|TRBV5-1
TGCGCCAGCAGCTTGGGGGTAGCGGATACAGATACGCAGTATTTT
CASSLGVADTDTQYF
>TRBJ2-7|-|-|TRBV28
TGTGCCAGCAGTCTCGGGACAAGCTACGAGCAGTACTTC
CASSLGTSYEQYF
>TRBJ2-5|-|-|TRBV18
TGTGCCAGCTCACCACCGGGAGCTCCCCAAGAGACCCAGTACTTC
CASSPPGAPQETQYF
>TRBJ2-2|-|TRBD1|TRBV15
TGTGCCACCAGCAGAGAGGCAAGGGACAGGACCGGGGAGCTGTTTTTT
CATSREARDRTGELFF
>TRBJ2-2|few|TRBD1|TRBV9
TGTGCCAGCAGCGTAGGGGGACAGGGCCTGTCCACCGGGGAGCTGTTTTTT
CASSVGGQGLSTGELFF
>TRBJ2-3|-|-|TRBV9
TGTGCCAGCAGCGCGGCCCTGCCTGGTCCAGATACGCAGTATTTT
CASSAALPGPDTQYF
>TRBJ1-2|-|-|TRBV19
TGTGCCAGTAGTATCCAGGGGATCTATGGCTACACCTTC
CASSIQGIYGYTF
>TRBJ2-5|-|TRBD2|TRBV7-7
TGTGCTAGCAGCTTCGAACCGAATATAGCGGGACAAGAGACCCAGTACTTC
CASSFEPNIAGQETQYF
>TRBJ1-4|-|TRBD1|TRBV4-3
TGCGCCAGCAGCCAATGGGGACAGGGTGCAGCTAATGAAAAACTGTTTTTT
CASSQWGQGAANEKLFF
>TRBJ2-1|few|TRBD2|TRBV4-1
TGCGCCAGCAGCAGACCTAGCGGTTACAATGAGCAGTTCTTC
CASSRPSGYNEQFF
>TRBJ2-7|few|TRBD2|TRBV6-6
TGTGCCAGCAGTTACTCGAACAGCGGGAGAAGAAACGAGCAGTACTTC
CASSYSNSGRRNEQYF
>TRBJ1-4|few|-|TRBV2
TGTGCCAGCAGTGGCTGGCGTCTCAATGAAAAACTGTTTTTT
CASSGWRLNEKLFF
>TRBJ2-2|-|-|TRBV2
TGTGCCAGCATGAGAGACGCGAACACCGGGGAGCTGTTTTTT
CASMRDANTGELFF
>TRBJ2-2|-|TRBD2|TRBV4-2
TGTGCCAGCAGCTTGATGGCTAGCGGAAACACCGGGGAGCTGTTTTTT
CASSLMASGNTGELFF